This T cell receptor beta chain originates from a study of T cells after yellow fever vaccination. Notes on the study in general: Overlap between CD4 and CD8 compartments was detected for a small share of clonotypes.

One entry per CDR3 protein, called by TCRdb with MiXCR from the 5' RACE reads. The data hold around 610,000 distinct CDR3 sequences, with 13% observed a single time. In the case of this clonotype: Its target is unknown.

The V gene lost 2 bases and the J gene lost 0 bases, with 12 bases spanning the gap. This CDR3 region has 15 residues. The germline gives CDR1 DFQATT, CDR2 SNEGSKA (reference sequence). This material consisted of PBMCs, taken on the day of the yellow fever booster vaccination. This receptor was taken from a young man who received the YFV17D yellow fever vaccine. The chain employs TRBV20-1 and TRBJ2-3, with TRBD2 as a possible D gene (6 bases). The CDR3 is CSARTSSFSTDTQYF. CDR3 coding DNA: TGCAGTGCTAGAACTAGCAGCTTTAGCACAGATACGCAGTATTTT.